The present entry profiles one TCR beta chain with its context. Its antigen is undetermined. Use of 60 Vbeta and 13 Jbeta primers characterized the PCR. The data were produced by immunoSEQ multiplex PCR, yet TCRdb's version contains in-frame clones alone and is incomplete. This sample has approximately 140,000 clones; about 74% occur once, and the top ten carry 0.75% to 0.95%. These data belong to a study of cytomegalovirus exposure and HLA in healthy donors. Study-level findings and limits: Many donors shared some public TCRs, even though most TCR sequences were rare. Reportedly, cytomegalovirus status was diagnosed with high sensitivity and specificity. There were around 160 TCR beta chains listed as cytomegalovirus-associated.

In germline, CDR1 is SGDLS, CDR2 YYNGEE. This CDR3 is 13 amino acids long. V gene TRBV9 combines with J gene TRBJ2-5; 7 nucleotides match TRBD1. The DNA end is a closer match to TRBJ2-7, so the J assignment may be wrong. Sequences were obtained from PBMCs. The sequence derives from a woman aged 55 to 70 in good health and CMV-seronegative. The CDR3 DNA sequence: TGTGCCAGCAGCGTAGATCACAGGGGCGAGCAGTACTTC. Amino acid sequence: CASSVDHRGEQYF.